This passage covers 29 T cell receptor beta chains from one sample sequenced in a study of response to subunit inactivated influenza vaccine. From the RT-PCR reads, TCRdb called clonotypes with MiXCR, one entry per CDR3 protein. The sample contains fewer than 350,000 distinct CDR3 sequences, 21% of which appear only once. This sample comprised PBMCs from blood, obtained roughly 20 months after vaccination. The receptors shown here come from a man aged 45 to 70 who received an inactivated influenza vaccine.

The chain employs TRBV20-1 and TRBJ2-2, with 12 bases lining up with TRBD2. Germline CDR1 reads DFQATT; CDR2 reads SNEGSKA (reference sequence). This CDR3 comprises 14 residues. The ends lost 2 bases at V and 7 bases at J; junction bases unmatched: 2. CDR3 in amino acids: CSARLAGGLGELFF. In DNA, the CDR3 is TGCAGTGCTAGACTAGCGGGGGGGCTCGGGGAGCTGTTTTTT.

This clonotype was picked up a small number of times. V gene TRBV20-1 combines with J gene TRBJ1-6; D is uncertain. The germline CDR1 and CDR2 sequences are DFQATT and SNEGSKA (reference sequence). The CDR3 runs to 19 residues. Deletions cut 4 bases from V and 0 bases from J, with 22 bases between. CDR3 amino acids: CSAKSSPIGGSSYNSPLHF. The CDR3 region has the DNA TGCAGTGCTAAGAGCTCTCCAATCGGAGGAAGCTCCTATAATTCACCCCTCCACTTT.

This clonotype has just a few counts. V is TRBV7-2 and J is TRBJ2-2; 8 bases map to TRBD2. V lost 4 bases, J lost 4 bases, and 8 bases stayed unmatched. Germline assignment: CDR1 SGHTA and CDR2 FQGNSA. The CDR3 extends over 16 amino acids. CDR3 region: CASSWGSGTRTGELFF. In nucleotides, the CDR3 is TGTGCCAGCAGCTGGGGTAGCGGGACCCGCACCGGGGAGCTGTTTTTT.

In its sample, this clonotype was seen many times. J is TRBJ1-4 and V is TRBV4-1; D is possibly TRBD1 (5 bases). The CDR3 has 16 amino acids. Germline V gives CDR1 MGHRA, CDR2 YSYEKL. V was shortened by 4 bases and J by 3 bases, with 15 bases between the two germline ends. In nucleotides, the CDR3 is TGCGCCAGCAGCCTGCGGGGGGAGGGAGCTAATGAAAAACTGTTTTTT. Protein product: CASSLRGEGANEKLFF.

This chain links TRBV11-2 with TRBJ2-3; a weak D match, TRBD1 (6 bases). The CDR3 runs 15 residues. Trimming shortened V by 2 bases and J by 5 bases, and 14 bases separated the two germline ends. The germline V gene encodes CDR1 SGHAT and CDR2 FQNNGV. This CDR3 reads CASSLQGPMQDTQYF. CDR3 nucleotides: TGTGCCAGCAGCTTACAGGGGCCGATGCAAGATACGCAGTATTTT.

This clonotype was observed a handful of times. The chain joins TRBV5-1 to TRBJ1-6; perhaps TRBD1 as D (6 bases). In germline, CDR1 is SGHRS, CDR2 YFSETQ. The germline V and J ends were trimmed by 4 bases and 6 bases, with 14 bases remaining between them. This CDR3 has 15 residues. CDR3 in DNA: TGCGCCAGCAGCACAGGGAAACAGGGTAATTCACCCCTCCACTTT. This encodes CASSTGKQGNSPLHF.

This clonotype was found once. V usage is TRBV4-3 and J usage is TRBJ2-7; no definite D call. The CDR3 spans 12 residues. Germline loops: CDR1 LGHNA, CDR2 YSLEER. V lost 0 bases to trimming and J lost 6 bases, with 6 bases between them. The CDR3 DNA sequence: TGCGCCAGCAGCCAAGATCTGGGCGAGCAGTACTTC. Amino acids: CASSQDLGEQYF.

This clonotype has just a few counts. CDR3 residues: CASSDTYYQPQHF. CDR3 DNA sequence: TGTGCCAGCTCAGACACGTATTATCAGCCCCAGCATTTT. The J gene is TRBJ1-5, the V gene TRBV18; D gene unclear. This CDR3 spans 13 amino acids. CDR1 and CDR2 from the germline V gene are KGHSH and LQKENI. Trimming left V 5 bases short and J 5 bases short, with 10 bases between.

The rearrangement links TRBV2 to TRBJ1-1; 7 nucleotides align to TRBD1. Trimming took 5 bases from V and 4 from J; bases not matched to a gene: 7. Germline V gene sequence: CDR1 SNHLY, CDR2 FYNNEI. The CDR3 covers 14 residues. Here the CDR3 reads CASSKDRVTTEAFF. CDR3 in DNA: TGTGCCAGCAGTAAAGACAGGGTAACCACTGAAGCTTTCTTT.

With regard to this clonotype: Just one base apart from a much larger clone, this may be a read error. The CDR3 ends on some other residue instead of the conserved phenylalanine or tryptophan, so this is likely a read error. This chain connects TRBV7-3 to TRBJ2-1, with 8 bases matching TRBD2. The CDR3 has 15 residues. Losses at the gene ends were 3 bases for V and 3 bases for J; bases not matched to a gene: 4. Germline assignment: CDR1 SGHTA and CDR2 FQGTGA. The CDR3 spells CASSFSGARYNEQFC. The CDR3 nucleotides read TGTGCCAGCAGCTTTAGCGGGGCCCGCTACAATGAGCAGTTCTGC.

This clonotype was recorded a few times. The CDR3 DNA reads as TGTGCCACCAGTGATTCCACACTCCCATTCGGAGAGCAGTACTTC. It specifies CATSDSTLPFGEQYF. The V call is TRBV24-1, the J call TRBJ2-7; no clear D gene. V shed 2 bases and J shed 7 bases, with 17 bases lying between them. The CDR3 spans 15 residues. The germline CDR1 and CDR2 sequences are KGHDR and SFDVKD.

This clonotype was observed a handful of times. The J gene is TRBJ1-3, the V gene TRBV12-3 or TRBV12-4; D is unclear. The CDR3 covers 14 residues. The V end was cut by 6 bases, the J end by 0 bases, with 9 bases between. The CDR3 sequence is CASREDNSGNTIYF. In DNA, the CDR3 is TGTGCCAGCAGGGAAGATAACTCTGGAAACACCATATATTTT.

The V gene is TRBV20-1, the J gene TRBJ2-7, with D possibly being TRBD1 (5 bases). Trimming removed 3 bases at V and 4 bases at J, with 13 bases between. This CDR3 spans 13 amino acids. Looked up from germline, CDR1 is DFQATT and CDR2 is SNEGSKA (reference sequence). The CDR3 region is CSARGLSIYEQYF. As DNA, the CDR3 is TGCAGTGCTAGGGGGCTTTCGATTTACGAGCAGTACTTC.

In its sample, this clonotype was seen a few times. V and J are TRBV20-1 and TRBJ2-1, with D tentatively TRBD2 (6 bases). CDR1 DFQATT and CDR2 SNEGSKA come from the germline V gene (reference sequence). Trimming cost V 6 bases and J 10 bases, with 16 bases left between them. This CDR3 is 12 amino acids long. For the CDR3, the DNA is TGCAGTGCCCCATATCCAGCGGGCGAGCAGTTCTTC. It translates to CSAPYPAGEQFF.

Only a few counts were recorded for this clonotype. The genes are TRBV3-1 and TRBJ2-3, with D hard to call. Germline lookup yields CDR1 LGHDT and CDR2 YNNKEL (reference sequence). With 3 bases removed from V and 4 bases from J, the gap between germline ends came to 8 bases. The CDR3 is made up of 13 amino acids. CDR3 protein: CASSHDEADTQYF. The CDR3 DNA reads TGTGCCAGCAGCCATGACGAGGCAGATACGCAGTATTTT.

In this sample, this clonotype turned up many times. The rearrangement links TRBV9 to TRBJ1-2, with D uncertain. V lost 5 bases and J lost 5, with 7 bases in between. Germline assignment: CDR1 SGDLS and CDR2 YYNGEE. This CDR3 is built from 11 residues. The CDR3 spells CASSGVYGYTF. The CDR3 DNA sequence: TGTGCCAGCAGTGGAGTTTATGGCTACACCTTC. The variable domain in full, completed from reference TRBV9 and TRBJ1-2, reads DSGVTQTPKHLITATGQRVTLRCSPRSGDLSVYWYQQSLDQGLQFLIQYYNGEERAKGNILERFSAQQFPDLHSELNLSSLELGDSALYFCASSGVYGYTFGSGTRLTVV.

V is TRBV4-1 and J is TRBJ1-2; D is perhaps TRBD1 (5 bases). Trimming took 0 bases from V and 7 from J, leaving 21 bases between them. There are 17 residues in the CDR3. Germline lookup yields CDR1 MGHRA and CDR2 YSYEKL. For the CDR3, the DNA is TGCGCCAGCAGCCAAGATTTGACTTCCCGGACGGGGGGTGGCTACACCTTC. This codes for CASSQDLTSRTGGGYTF.

This clonotype was seen more than once but under ten times. The chain employs TRBV20-1 and TRBJ1-2; TRBD1 aligns across 7 bases. CDR3 length equals 17 residues. CDR1 is DFQATT and CDR2 is SNEGSKA in the germline V gene (reference sequence). With V trimmed by 2 bases and J by 4 bases, 16 bases remained unmatched. CDR3 in DNA: TGCAGTGCTAGACAGGCGACAGGGAAAGTTGCCCTCTATGGCTACACCTTC. It specifies CSARQATGKVALYGYTF.

This clonotype was seen ten or more times. The chain has TRBV4-3 and TRBJ1-5; D might be TRBD1 (5 bases). Trimming left V 2 bases short and J 1 base short, with 9 bases between. CDR1 and CDR2 from the germline V gene are LGHNA and YSLEER. The CDR3 has 15 residues. DNA of the CDR3: TGCGCCAGCAGCCAAATATGGGGGAGCAATCAGCCCCAGCATTTT. Its translation: CASSQIWGSNQPQHF.

A few counts support this clonotype. The chain employs TRBV5-1 and TRBJ1-2; 7 bases are a match to TRBD1. With V trimmed by 2 bases and J by 2 bases, 3 bases remained unmatched. The CDR3 totals 14 residues. Germline V gene lookup returns CDR1 SGHRS and CDR2 YFSETQ. In DNA form, the CDR3 reads TGCGCCAGCAGCTTTGGGACAGAAAACTATGGCTACACCTTC. It encodes CASSFGTENYGYTF.

The CDR3 reads CASSVGIAGGQETQYF. The CDR3 coding sequence is TGTGCCAGCAGCGTAGGTATAGCGGGGGGCCAAGAGACCCAGTACTTC. The chain has TRBV9 and TRBJ2-5; 10 bases are shared with TRBD2. This CDR3 is built from 16 residues. Per the germline V gene, CDR1 is SGDLS and CDR2 is YYNGEE. V shed 0 bases and J 1 base; nucleotides not matched to a gene: 3.

The sample holds a few counts of this clonotype. The chain employs TRBV11-2 and TRBJ1-1; 8 bases line up with TRBD1. CDR1 and CDR2 (germline): SGHAT, FQNNGV. V was clipped by 4 bases and J by 10 bases; unmatched bases: 14. The CDR3 runs 15 residues. As DNA, the CDR3 is TGTGCCAGCAGCTCAAACTATCTCGCAGGGGGCCGAGCTTTCTTT. Translation gives CASSSNYLAGGRAFF.

Regarding this clonotype: An end of the junction differs from the germline gene, which may be a read error. The chain links TRBV4-3 to TRBJ2-4, with TRBD2 identical over 7 bases. This CDR3 has 17 amino acids. Germline V CDR1 and CDR2: LGHNA, YSLEER. CDR3 sequence (DNA): TGCACCAGCAGCCAAGCGGGACTGAGGGCGGCCAAAAACATTCAGTACTTC. Its translation is CTSSQAGLRAAKNIQYF.

This clonotype was found a few times. This rearrangement joins TRBV5-1 to TRBJ2-5; D ambiguous. V lost 0 bases, J lost 3 bases, and 3 bases lay in between. Germline values: CDR1 SGHRS, CDR2 YFSETQ. The length of the CDR3 is 12 residues. CDR3 DNA: TGCGCCAGCAGCTTGGGAGAAGAGACCCAGTACTTC. Protein product: CASSLGEETQYF.

This clonotype turned up a few times. The rearrangement uses TRBV27 and TRBJ2-1; 8 nucleotides agree with TRBD2. CDR1 is MNHEY and CDR2 is SMNVEV in the germline V gene (reference sequence). V trimming: 6 bases; J trimming: 8 bases; junction bases outside the gene matches: 12. CDR3 size: 15 residues. The CDR3 region is CASRTPPSGSDEQFF. CDR3 DNA: TGTGCCAGCAGAACCCCCCCCAGCGGGAGTGATGAGCAGTTCTTC.

V is TRBV7-2 and J is TRBJ2-3; D might be TRBD2 (6 bases). The germline V and J ends were trimmed by 6 bases and 2 bases, with 12 bases remaining between them. The CDR3 extends over 14 amino acids. The germline V gene has CDR1 SGHTA and CDR2 FQGNSA. In DNA, the CDR3 is TGTGCCAGCAGAATGGACTATATCACAGATACGCAGTATTTT. Its protein is CASRMDYITDTQYF.

This clonotype was picked up a small number of times. The V call is TRBV4-2, the J call TRBJ2-1; TRBD2 matches at 8 bases. Germline V gene sequence: CDR1 LGHNA, CDR2 YNFKEQ. V lost 1 base and J lost 7; bases outside the gene matches: 6. This CDR3 has 15 amino acids. CDR3 DNA: TGTGCCAGCAGCCAAGGTGCGGGAGGTCGAAATGAGCAGTTCTTC. Translated: CASSQGAGGRNEQFF.

This clonotype appeared a few times. This chain uses TRBV30 with TRBJ1-5, with TRBD1 identical over 7 bases. This CDR3 has 13 residues. V trimming: 0 bases; J trimming: 7 bases; junction bases outside the gene matches: 3. The germline CDR1 and CDR2 sequences are GTSNPN and SVGIG (reference sequence). The CDR3: CAWSVQGYQPQHF. The CDR3 nucleotides read TGTGCCTGGAGTGTACAGGGGTACCAGCCCCAGCATTTT.

The rearrangement uses TRBV14 and TRBJ2-1, with D perhaps TRBD1 (6 bases). Germline loops: CDR1 SGHDN, CDR2 FVKESK. V shed 3 bases and J shed 7 bases, with 16 bases lying between them. The CDR3 runs to 15 residues. The CDR3 DNA reads TGTGCCAGCAGCCACCCCGGACAGTCTGGGAATGAGCAGTTCTTC. Translating it yields CASSHPGQSGNEQFF.